This T cell receptor beta chain was documented in a study of Graves' ophthalmopathy and Graves' hyperthyroidism. A few counts support this clonotype. Trimming took off 4 bases at V and 1 base at J, with 7 bases between the two ends. The CDR3 has 13 amino acids. Germline loops: CDR1 LGHNT, CDR2 FRNRAP. RNA transcripts provided the template for amplifying TCR beta CDR3 regions. RT-PCR was first run with HTBI primers, then multiplex PCR in a second round. TCRdb used MiXCR to reprocess the multiplex PCR reads, holding one entry per CDR3 protein. This repertoire shows a few hundred thousand distinct CDR3 sequences, over 20% found once; its top ten account for 2.5% to 3.5%.

This receptor was obtained from a woman in her late teens or twenties with stable Graves' hyperthyroidism. The material sequenced was peripheral blood. The chain is built from TRBV12-5 and TRBJ1-1; D is uncertain. CDR3 amino acids: CASGSRENTEAFF. The DNA of the CDR3 is TGTGCTAGTGGTTCCCGGGAGAACACTGAAGCTTTCTTT.